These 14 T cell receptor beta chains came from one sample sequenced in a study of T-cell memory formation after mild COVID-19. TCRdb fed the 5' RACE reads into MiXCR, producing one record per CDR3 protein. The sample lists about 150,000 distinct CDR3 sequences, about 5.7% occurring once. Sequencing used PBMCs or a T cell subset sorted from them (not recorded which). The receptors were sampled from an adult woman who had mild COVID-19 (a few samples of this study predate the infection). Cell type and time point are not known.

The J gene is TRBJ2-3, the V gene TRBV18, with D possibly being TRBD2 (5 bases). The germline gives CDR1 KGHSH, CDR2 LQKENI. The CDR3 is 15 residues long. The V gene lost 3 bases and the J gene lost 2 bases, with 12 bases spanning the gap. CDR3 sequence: CASSPAKRLTDTQYF. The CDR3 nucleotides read TGTGCCAGCTCACCGGCCAAGCGGCTCACAGATACGCAGTATTTT.

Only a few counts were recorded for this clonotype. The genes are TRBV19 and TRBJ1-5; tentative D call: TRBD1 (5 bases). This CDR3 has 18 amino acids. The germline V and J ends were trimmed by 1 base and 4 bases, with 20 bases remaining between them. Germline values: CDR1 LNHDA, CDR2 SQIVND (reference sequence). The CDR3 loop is CASSIGFGRGPGNQPQHF. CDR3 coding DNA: TGTGCCAGTAGTATAGGTTTCGGGCGGGGACCGGGGAATCAGCCCCAGCATTTT.

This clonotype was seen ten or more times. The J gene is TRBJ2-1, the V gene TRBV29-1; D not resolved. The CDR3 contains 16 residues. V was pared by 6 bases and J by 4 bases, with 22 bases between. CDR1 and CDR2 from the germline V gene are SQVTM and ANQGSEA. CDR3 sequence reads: CSVDKAEAPLYNEQFF. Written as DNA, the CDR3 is TGCAGCGTCGACAAGGCCGAGGCCCCCTTGTACAATGAGCAGTTCTTC.

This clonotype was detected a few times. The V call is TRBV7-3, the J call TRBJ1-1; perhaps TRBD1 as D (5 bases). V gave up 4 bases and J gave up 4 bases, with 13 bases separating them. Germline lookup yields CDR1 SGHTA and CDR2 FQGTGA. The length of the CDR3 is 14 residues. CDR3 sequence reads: CASSYAGASTEAFF. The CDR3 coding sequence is TGTGCCAGCAGCTACGCCGGGGCTAGCACTGAAGCTTTCTTT.

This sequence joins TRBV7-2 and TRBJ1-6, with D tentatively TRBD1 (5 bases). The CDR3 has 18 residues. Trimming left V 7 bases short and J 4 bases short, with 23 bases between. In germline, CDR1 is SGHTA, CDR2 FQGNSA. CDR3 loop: CASTGTGEAARYNSPLHF. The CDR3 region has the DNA TGTGCCAGCACGGGCACGGGGGAGGCGGCTAGATATAATTCACCCCTCCACTTT.

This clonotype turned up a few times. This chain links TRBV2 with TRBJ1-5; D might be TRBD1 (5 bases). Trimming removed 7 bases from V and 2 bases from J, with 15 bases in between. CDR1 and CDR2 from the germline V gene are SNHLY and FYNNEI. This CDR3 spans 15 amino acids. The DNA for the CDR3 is TGTGCCAGCACGGTGGCAGGGCAAGGCAATCAGCCCCAGCATTTT. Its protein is CASTVAGQGNQPQHF.

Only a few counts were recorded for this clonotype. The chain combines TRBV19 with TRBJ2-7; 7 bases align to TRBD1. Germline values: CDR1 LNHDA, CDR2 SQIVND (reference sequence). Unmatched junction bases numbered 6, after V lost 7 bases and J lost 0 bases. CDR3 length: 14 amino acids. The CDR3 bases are TGTGCCAGTAAAACCCGGGACAGCTCCTACGAGCAGTACTTC. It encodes CASKTRDSSYEQYF.

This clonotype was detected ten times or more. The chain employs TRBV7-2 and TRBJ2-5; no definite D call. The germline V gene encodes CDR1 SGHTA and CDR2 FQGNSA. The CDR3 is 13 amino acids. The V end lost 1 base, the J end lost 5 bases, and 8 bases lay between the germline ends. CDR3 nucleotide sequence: TGTGCCAGCAGCTTAGGTTTGGTGGAGACCCAGTACTTC. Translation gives CASSLGLVETQYF.

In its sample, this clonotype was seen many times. CDR3 bases: TGTGCCAGCTCATCAGGACAGGGAGGGAACACTGAAGCTTTCTTT. As protein: CASSSGQGGNTEAFF. The chain employs TRBV18 and TRBJ1-1; 8 positions agree with TRBD1. The length of the CDR3 is 15 residues. Looked up from germline, CDR1 is KGHSH and CDR2 is LQKENI. Trimming removed 5 bases from V and 1 base from J; junction bases left unmatched: 6.

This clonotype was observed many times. The CDR3: CASSSESFNEQFF. The CDR3 region has the DNA TGTGCCAGCAGCTCGGAGAGTTTCAATGAGCAGTTCTTC. V is TRBV7-3 and J is TRBJ2-1; no definite D call. V lost 4 bases and J lost 6, with 10 bases in between. CDR3 length: 13 amino acids. CDR1 and CDR2 (germline): SGHTA, FQGTGA.

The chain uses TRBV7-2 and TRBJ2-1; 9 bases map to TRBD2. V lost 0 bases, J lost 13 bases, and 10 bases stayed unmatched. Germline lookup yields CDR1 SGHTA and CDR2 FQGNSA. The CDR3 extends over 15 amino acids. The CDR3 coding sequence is TGTGCCAGCAGCTTAGCGCGGGCTAGCGGGAATGGACAGTTCTTC. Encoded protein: CASSLARASGNGQFF.

CDR3 sequence reads: CASSYEVTIQYF. The CDR3 nucleotides read TGTGCCAGCAGTTACGAGGTGACCATTCAGTACTTC. The chain joins TRBV6-2 or TRBV6-3 to TRBJ2-4; the D is unclear. The CDR3 runs 12 residues. The germline gives CDR1 MNHEY, CDR2 SVGEGT. V was cut by 2 bases and J by 9 bases, with 8 bases left in between.

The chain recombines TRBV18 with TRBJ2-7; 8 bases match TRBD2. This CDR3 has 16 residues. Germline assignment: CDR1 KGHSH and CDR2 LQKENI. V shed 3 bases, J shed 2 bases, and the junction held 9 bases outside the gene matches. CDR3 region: CASSPKPGGLTYEQYF. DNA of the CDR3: TGTGCCAGCTCACCGAAACCGGGAGGGCTCACCTACGAGCAGTACTTC.

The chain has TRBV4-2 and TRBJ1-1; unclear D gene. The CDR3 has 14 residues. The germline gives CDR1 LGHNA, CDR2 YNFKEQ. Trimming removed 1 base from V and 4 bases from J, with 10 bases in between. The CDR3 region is CASSQGAGGTEAFF. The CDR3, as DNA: TGTGCCAGCAGCCAAGGCGCGGGAGGCACTGAAGCTTTCTTT.